This T cell receptor beta chain emerged from a study of blood T cells in healthy people across ages. Whole-study findings and limits: Researchers judged that diversity estimates from one million T cells fell short of true values.

This clonotype was found a few times. Its antigen is not known. The junction had 5 bases not matched to a gene; V was cut back by 3 bases and J by 9 bases. Looked up from germline, CDR1 is GTSNPN and CDR2 is SVGIG (reference sequence). CDR3 size: 12 residues. For the second PCR, which ran for about 6 to 11 cycles, a sample-barcoded 5' primer and a J-beta primer mix were used. MiXCR was run by TCRdb on the 5' RACE reads, yielding one entry per CDR3 protein. The table shows roughly 720,000 distinct CDR3 sequences, with about 53% occurring only once. The receptor was isolated from an elderly man in good health. The chain has TRBV30 and TRBJ2-1; 7 bases fit TRBD2. The specimen was blood. CDR3 sequence: CAWSPPSGEQFF. In DNA form, the CDR3 reads TGTGCCTGGAGCCCCCCTAGCGGTGAGCAGTTCTTC.